The 24 T cell receptor beta chains in this list originate from one sample, sequenced in a study of neurological immune-mediated disorders. In TCRdb, the 5' RACE reads were re-called with MiXCR into one record per CDR3 protein. Of over 35,000 distinct CDR3 sequences detected, over 2% appear once; the ten largest clones hold 2.4%. The sequenced sample consisted of PBMCs. These receptors were obtained from a man in his forties or fifties with multiple sclerosis.

This clonotype came up many times. The chain is built from TRBV7-2 and TRBJ2-7; 14 bases agree with TRBD2. V lost 2 bases, J lost 7 bases, and 4 bases stayed unmatched. This CDR3 contains 15 residues. CDR1 SGHTA and CDR2 FQGNSA come from the germline V gene. In nucleotides, the CDR3 is TGTGCCAGCAGCTTAATGGGACTAGCGGGGGAGGAGCAGTACTTC. Residues: CASSLMGLAGEEQYF.

This clonotype was observed many times. The chain links TRBV7-8 to TRBJ1-1; D may be TRBD1 (5 bases). The CDR3 runs to 15 residues. Per the germline V gene, CDR1 is SGHVS and CDR2 is FQNEAQ. Trimming removed 0 bases at V and 0 bases at J, with 8 bases between. CDR3 sequence: CASSLAGQMNTEAFF. The CDR3 DNA is TGTGCCAGCAGCTTAGCGGGGCAAATGAACACTGAAGCTTTCTTT.

This clonotype has ten or more counts. This rearrangement joins TRBV25-1 to TRBJ1-6, with TRBD1 as a possible D gene (5 bases). The CDR3 runs 14 residues. Germline V gene lookup returns CDR1 MGHDK and CDR2 SYGVNS. V lost 5 bases and J 11 bases, leaving 16 bases between the germline ends. CDR3 amino acids: CASSRDGPRPPLHF. CDR3 sequence (DNA): TGTGCCAGCAGTCGGGACGGACCCCGTCCACCCCTCCACTTT.

This clonotype has ten or more counts. The chain uses TRBV6-2 or TRBV6-3 and TRBJ2-2, with TRBD1 matching 7 bases. Germline CDR1 reads MNHEY; CDR2 reads SVGEGT. This CDR3 is built from 12 residues. Trimming removed 11 bases from V and 7 bases from J; junction bases left unmatched: 7. Here the CDR3 reads CAATGLIGELFF. For the CDR3, the DNA is TGTGCCGCGACAGGGTTGATCGGGGAGCTGTTTTTT.

This clonotype was detected ten times or more. This chain uses TRBV5-1 with TRBJ1-1; 9 bases fit TRBD1. This CDR3 comprises 15 residues. V was clipped by 0 bases and J by 5 bases; unmatched bases: 5. Germline V lookup: CDR1 SGHRS, CDR2 YFSETQ. The CDR3 loop reads CASSLDTGGWTEAFF. CDR3 DNA sequence: TGCGCCAGCAGCTTGGATACAGGGGGCTGGACTGAAGCTTTCTTT.

This clonotype was recorded many times. The rearrangement uses TRBV5-1 and TRBJ2-5, with D perhaps matching TRBD1 or TRBD2 (6 bases each). With 0 bases removed from V and 5 bases from J, the gap between germline ends came to 8 bases. Germline assignment: CDR1 SGHRS and CDR2 YFSETQ. This CDR3 has 13 residues. In DNA, the CDR3 is TGCGCCAGCAGCTTGGAAGGGGGGGAGACCCAGTACTTC. Amino acids: CASSLEGGETQYF. Combining the CDR3 with reference TRBV5-1 and TRBJ2-5 gives the whole variable domain KAGVTQTPRYLIKTRGQQVTLSCSPISGHRSVSWYQQTPGQGLQFLFEYFSETQRNKGNFPGRFSGRQFSNSRSEMNVSTLELGDSALYLCASSLEGGETQYFGPGTRLLVL.

This clonotype was picked up many times. The V and J genes are TRBV20-1 and TRBJ1-6; D is uncertain. This CDR3 is 13 amino acids long. Trimming removed 5 bases from V and 6 bases from J, with 11 bases in between. The germline gives CDR1 DFQATT, CDR2 SNEGSKA (reference sequence). DNA for the CDR3: TGCAGTGCTGGCAAAGTCCTTAATTCACCCCTCCACTTT. This gives the protein CSAGKVLNSPLHF.

Ten or more counts support this clonotype. The V gene is TRBV12-3 or TRBV12-4, the J gene TRBJ2-7; no definite D call. This CDR3 has 14 amino acids. The V end lost 6 bases, the J end lost 6 bases, and 18 bases lay between the germline ends. CDR3 sequence: CASSILGSLLEQYF. The CDR3 nucleotides read TGTGCCAGCAGCATTCTGGGGTCCCTCCTCGAGCAGTACTTC.

Comment on this clonotype: A much larger clone differs by one base, so this may be a read error. The conserved closing phenylalanine or tryptophan is absent in this CDR3, likely reflecting a read error. The chain has TRBV20-1 and TRBJ2-2; D not certain. Germline-derived CDR1 and CDR2 are DFQATT and SNEGSKA (reference sequence). CDR3 length: 13 amino acids. CDR3 loop: CSARAGGTGELFI. CDR3 in DNA: TGCAGTGCAAGAGCAGGTGGTACCGGGGAGCTGTTTATT.

As to this clonotype: Just one base apart from a much larger clone, this may be a read error. The gene calls are TRBV18 and TRBJ1-4; D unresolved. The CDR3 is made up of 13 amino acids. Germline-derived CDR1 and CDR2 are KGHSH and LQKENI. Between the trimmed V and J ends, which lost 6 bases and 3 bases, there was a span of 8 bases. CDR3 sequence reads: CASSVEPNEKLFF. DNA of the CDR3: TGTGCCAGCTCCGTAGAACCTAATGAAAAACTGTTTTTT.

The sample holds many counts of this clonotype. This sequence joins TRBV10-3 and TRBJ1-2; D unresolved. V was trimmed by 8 bases and J by 5 bases, leaving 9 bases between them. The length of the CDR3 is 11 residues. Germline V gene sequence: CDR1 ENHRY, CDR2 SYGVKD. The CDR3 DNA reads TGTGCCATCCTAGTCGGTTATGGCTACACCTTC. Translation: CAILVGYGYTF.

Ten or more counts support this clonotype. V and J are TRBV27 and TRBJ1-6; no reliable D call. Germline V gene lookup returns CDR1 MNHEY and CDR2 SMNVEV (reference sequence). The CDR3 totals 16 residues. The ends were cut back, 3 bases at V and 0 bases at J, with 9 bases in the middle. The CDR3 reads CASSFSRSSYNSPLHF. Written as DNA, the CDR3 is TGTGCCAGCAGTTTTAGTCGCAGCTCCTATAATTCACCCCTCCACTTT.

This clonotype was recorded at least ten times. The chain combines TRBV7-2 with TRBJ2-3; 9 bases align to TRBD2. After removal of 1 base from V and 8 bases from J, the junction contained 7 bases not matched to a gene. This CDR3 comprises 15 residues. Germline V gene sequence: CDR1 SGHTA, CDR2 FQGNSA. The CDR3 reads CASSLGGLAKGTQYF. The CDR3 coding sequence is TGTGCCAGCAGCTTAGGGGGACTAGCCAAGGGTACGCAGTATTTT.

This clonotype appeared many times. At one end, the junction sequence differs from germline, possibly due to a read error. CDR3 nucleotides: TGCGCCAGCAGCCTCCGAGGGCCTAACGAAAAACTGTTTTTT. Translated, it gives CASSLRGPNEKLFF. V is TRBV5-1 and J is TRBJ1-4; D is uncertain. The CDR3 is 14 amino acids. Germline V gene data show CDR1 as SGHRS and CDR2 as YFSETQ.

The chain couples TRBV4-3 to TRBJ1-2, with D uncertain. Germline V gene data show CDR1 as LGHNA and CDR2 as YSLEER. V shed 4 bases and J shed 3 bases, with 15 bases lying between them. This CDR3 spans 15 amino acids. CDR3 in DNA: TGCGCCAGCAGCCCGAATTCCGGGTCCTACTATGGCTACACCTTC. Amino acid sequence: CASSPNSGSYYGYTF.

CDR3 nucleotide sequence: TGCGCCAGCAGCTTCCAGGGGCCCGCCGGGGAGCTGTTTTTT. Amino acid sequence: CASSFQGPAGELFF. V and J are TRBV5-1 and TRBJ2-2; D is perhaps TRBD1 (6 bases). V was clipped by 2 bases and J by 6 bases, with 11 bases between them. Germline V CDR1 and CDR2: SGHRS, YFSETQ. The CDR3 contains 14 residues.

This clonotype was observed many times. This chain connects TRBV10-3 to TRBJ2-7; D possibly corresponds to TRBD1 (6 bases). The V end was cut by 5 bases, the J end by 4 bases, with 15 bases between. CDR3 length equals 14 residues. The germline CDR1 and CDR2 sequences are ENHRY and SYGVKD. The CDR3 region is CAISKGTNRYEQYF. CDR3 in DNA: TGTGCCATCAGTAAAGGGACAAACAGATACGAGCAGTACTTC.

This clonotype has ten or more counts. This chain links TRBV6-6 with TRBJ1-2, with unresolved D. The CDR3 totals 15 residues. Trimming shortened V by 7 bases and J by 3 bases, and 18 bases separated the two germline ends. In germline, CDR1 is MNHNY, CDR2 SVGAGI (reference sequence). CDR3 nucleotide sequence: TGTGCCAGCACTCCTAACCTCCCGAGCTACTATGGCTACACCTTC. Protein sequence: CASTPNLPSYYGYTF.

This clonotype has ten or more counts. The chain joins TRBV3-1 to TRBJ2-5; no clear D gene. CDR1 LGHDT and CDR2 YNNKEL come from the germline V gene (reference sequence). CDR3 length: 15 residues. Between the trimmed V and J ends, which lost 4 bases and 5 bases, there was a span of 17 bases. The CDR3 region is CASSPPYGYTETQYF. DNA of the CDR3: TGTGCCAGCAGCCCTCCCTACGGCTACACTGAGACCCAGTACTTC.

This clonotype was recorded many times. The chain has TRBV20-1 and TRBJ1-1, with D tentatively TRBD1 (6 bases). Trimming stripped 3 bases from V and 1 base from J, with 6 bases between. The CDR3 contains 12 residues. The germline gives CDR1 DFQATT, CDR2 SNEGSKA (reference sequence). The DNA for the CDR3 is TGCAGTGCTAGGACAGGGAACACTGAAGCTTTCTTT. Encoded protein: CSARTGNTEAFF.

This clonotype has ten or more counts. The chain recombines TRBV12-3 or TRBV12-4 with TRBJ2-3; no definite D call. This CDR3 spans 14 amino acids. V was cut by 1 base and J by 2 bases, with 7 bases left in between. This CDR3 is CASSLGTPTDTQYF. The CDR3 bases are TGTGCCAGCAGTTTAGGTACCCCCACAGATACGCAGTATTTT.

This clonotype was observed at least ten times. This chain uses TRBV6-5 with TRBJ2-1; weak D call: TRBD1 (5 bases). Germline loops: CDR1 MNHEY, CDR2 SVGAGI. Trimming left V 5 bases short and J 0 bases short, with 8 bases between. The CDR3 is 14 amino acids. The CDR3 region has the DNA TGTGCCAGCAGTAGGACACACTCCTACAATGAGCAGTTCTTC. Translation: CASSRTHSYNEQFF.

This clonotype has a count of ten or more. This chain uses TRBV9 with TRBJ1-2; D uncertain. The CDR3 runs 11 residues. CDR1 and CDR2 (germline): SGDLS, YYNGEE. V was cut by 1 base and J by 7 bases, with 5 bases left in between. In DNA, the CDR3 is TGTGCCAGCAGCGTAAACGGTGGCTACACCTTC. Its translation is CASSVNGGYTF.

V is TRBV7-2 and J is TRBJ2-1; D remains ambiguous. V dropped 5 bases and J dropped 0 bases, with 11 bases sitting between them. Germline CDR1 is SGHTA and CDR2 is FQGNSA. This CDR3 contains 15 residues. The DNA for the CDR3 is TGTGCCAGCAGCCCAGTGCCCCCCTCCTACAATGAGCAGTTCTTC. Translation: CASSPVPPSYNEQFF.